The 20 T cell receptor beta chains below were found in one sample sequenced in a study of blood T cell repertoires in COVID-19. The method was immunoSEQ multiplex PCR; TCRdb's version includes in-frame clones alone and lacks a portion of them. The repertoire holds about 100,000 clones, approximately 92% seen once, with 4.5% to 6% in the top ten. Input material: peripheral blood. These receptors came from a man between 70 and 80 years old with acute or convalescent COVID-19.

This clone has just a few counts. Here the CDR3 DNA reads TGTGCCAGCAGTTTAGGGGCTAGCGGGAGCTATGAGCAGTTCTTC. Translation gives CASSLGASGSYEQFF. This rearrangement joins TRBV28 to TRBJ2-1; 10 nucleotides align to TRBD2. This CDR3 comprises 15 residues. Germline V gene sequence: CDR1 MDHEN, CDR2 SYDVKM. V lost 2 bases and J lost 8; bases outside the gene matches: 6.

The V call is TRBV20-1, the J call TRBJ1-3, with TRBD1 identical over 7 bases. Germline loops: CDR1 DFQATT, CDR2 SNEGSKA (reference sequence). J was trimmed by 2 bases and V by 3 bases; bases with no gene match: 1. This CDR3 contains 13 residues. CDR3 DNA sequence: TGCAGTGCTAGTGGGACAGCTGGAAACACCATATATTTT. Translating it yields CSASGTAGNTIYF.

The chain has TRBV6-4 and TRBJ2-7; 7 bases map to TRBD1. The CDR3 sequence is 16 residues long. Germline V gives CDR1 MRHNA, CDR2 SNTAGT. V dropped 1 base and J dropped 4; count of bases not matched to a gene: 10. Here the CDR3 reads CASSDLRQGVVYEQYF. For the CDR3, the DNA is TGTGCCAGCAGTGACTTAAGGCAGGGGGTCGTTTACGAGCAGTACTTC.

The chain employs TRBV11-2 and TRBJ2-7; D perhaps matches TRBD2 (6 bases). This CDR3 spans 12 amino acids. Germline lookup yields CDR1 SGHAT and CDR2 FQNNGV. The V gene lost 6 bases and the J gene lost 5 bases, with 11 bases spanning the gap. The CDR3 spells CASRFAGNEQYF. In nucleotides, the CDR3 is TGTGCCAGCAGGTTTGCGGGAAACGAGCAGTACTTC.

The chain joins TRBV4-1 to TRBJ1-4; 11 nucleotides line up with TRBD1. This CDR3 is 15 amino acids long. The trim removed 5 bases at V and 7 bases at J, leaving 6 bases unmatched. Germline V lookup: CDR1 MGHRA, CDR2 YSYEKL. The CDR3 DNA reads TGCGCCAGCAGCGTCGGGGGGACAGGGGGTGAAAAACTGTTTTTT. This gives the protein CASSVGGTGGEKLFF.

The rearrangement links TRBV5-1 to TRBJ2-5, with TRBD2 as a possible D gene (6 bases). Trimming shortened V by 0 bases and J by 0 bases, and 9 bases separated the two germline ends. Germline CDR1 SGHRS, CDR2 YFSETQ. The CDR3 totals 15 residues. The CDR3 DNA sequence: TGCGCCAGCAGCTTGGGCGGGGTGTACCAAGAGACCCAGTACTTC. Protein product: CASSLGGVYQETQYF.

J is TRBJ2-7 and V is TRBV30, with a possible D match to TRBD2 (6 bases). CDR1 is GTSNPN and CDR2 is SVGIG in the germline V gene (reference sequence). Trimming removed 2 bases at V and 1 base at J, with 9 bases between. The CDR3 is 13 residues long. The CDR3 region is CAWSSGTSYEQYF. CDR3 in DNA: TGTGCCTGGAGTTCAGGGACTTCCTACGAGCAGTACTTC.

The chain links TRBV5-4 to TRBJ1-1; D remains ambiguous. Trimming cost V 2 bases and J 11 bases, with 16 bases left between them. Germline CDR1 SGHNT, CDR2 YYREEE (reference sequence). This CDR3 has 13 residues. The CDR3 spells CASSLGLYDSAFF. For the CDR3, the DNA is TGTGCCAGCAGCTTAGGACTCTACGATTCCGCTTTCTTT.

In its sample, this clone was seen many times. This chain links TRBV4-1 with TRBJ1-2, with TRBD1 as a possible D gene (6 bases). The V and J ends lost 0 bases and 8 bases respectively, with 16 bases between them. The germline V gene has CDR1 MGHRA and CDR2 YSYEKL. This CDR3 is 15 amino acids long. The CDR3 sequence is CASSQDEGHQRGYTF. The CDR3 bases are TGCGCCAGCAGCCAAGATGAGGGACACCAAAGGGGCTACACCTTC.

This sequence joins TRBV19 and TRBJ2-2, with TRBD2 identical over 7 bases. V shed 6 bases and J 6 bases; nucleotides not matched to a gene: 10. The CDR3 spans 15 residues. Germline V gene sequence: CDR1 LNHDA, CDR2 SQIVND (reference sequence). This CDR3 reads CASRVGTGGSGELFF. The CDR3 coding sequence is TGTGCCAGTAGGGTTGGGACGGGGGGTTCCGGGGAGCTGTTTTTT.

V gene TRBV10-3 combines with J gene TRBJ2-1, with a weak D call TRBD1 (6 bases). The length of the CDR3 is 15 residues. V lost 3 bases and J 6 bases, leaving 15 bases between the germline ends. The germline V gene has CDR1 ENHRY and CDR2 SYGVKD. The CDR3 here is CAISDSQTGLNEQFF. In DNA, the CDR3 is TGTGCCATCAGTGACAGTCAGACAGGTCTCAATGAGCAGTTCTTC.

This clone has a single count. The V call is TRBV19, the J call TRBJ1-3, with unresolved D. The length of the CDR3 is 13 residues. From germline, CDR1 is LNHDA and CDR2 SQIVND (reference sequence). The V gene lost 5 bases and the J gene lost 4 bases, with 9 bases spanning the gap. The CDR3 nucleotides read TGTGCCAGTAGTCCCCAAGCCGGAAACACCATATATTTT. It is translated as CASSPQAGNTIYF.

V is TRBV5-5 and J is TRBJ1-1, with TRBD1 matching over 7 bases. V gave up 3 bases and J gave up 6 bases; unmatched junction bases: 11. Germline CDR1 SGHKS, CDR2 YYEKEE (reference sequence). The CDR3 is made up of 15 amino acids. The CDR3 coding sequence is TGTGCCAGCAGCTACCAGGGGGGAAGGGCTTCTGAAGCTTTCTTT. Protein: CASSYQGGRASEAFF.

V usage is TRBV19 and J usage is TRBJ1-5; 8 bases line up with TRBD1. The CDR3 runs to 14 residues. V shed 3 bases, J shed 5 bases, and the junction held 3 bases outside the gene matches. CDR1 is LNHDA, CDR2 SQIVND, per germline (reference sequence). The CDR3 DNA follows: TGTGCCAGTAGTATGATACAGGGGGATCAGCCCCAGCATTTT. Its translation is CASSMIQGDQPQHF.

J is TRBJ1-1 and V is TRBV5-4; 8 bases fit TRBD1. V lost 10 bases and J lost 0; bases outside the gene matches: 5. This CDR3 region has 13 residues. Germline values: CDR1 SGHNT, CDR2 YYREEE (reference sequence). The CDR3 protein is CALQGGMNTEAFF. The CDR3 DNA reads TGTGCCTTACAGGGGGGTATGAACACTGAAGCTTTCTTT.

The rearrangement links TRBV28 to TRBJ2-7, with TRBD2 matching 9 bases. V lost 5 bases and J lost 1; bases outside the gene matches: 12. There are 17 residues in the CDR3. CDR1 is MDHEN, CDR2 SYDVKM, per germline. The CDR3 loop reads CASSTTFPSGTSYEQYF. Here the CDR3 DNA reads TGTGCCAGCAGTACAACATTCCCTAGCGGGACATCCTACGAGCAGTACTTC.

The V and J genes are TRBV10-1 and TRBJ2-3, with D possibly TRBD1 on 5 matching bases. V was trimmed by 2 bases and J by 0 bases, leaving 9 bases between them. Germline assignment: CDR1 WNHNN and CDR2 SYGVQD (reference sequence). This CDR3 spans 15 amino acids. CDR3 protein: CASSERGSSTDTQYF. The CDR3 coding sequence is TGCGCCAGCAGTGAGAGGGGTTCTAGCACAGATACGCAGTATTTT.

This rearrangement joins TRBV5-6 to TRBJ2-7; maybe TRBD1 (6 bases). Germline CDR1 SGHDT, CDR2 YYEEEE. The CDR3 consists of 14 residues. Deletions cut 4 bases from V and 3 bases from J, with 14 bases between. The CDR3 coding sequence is TGTGCCAGCAGCCTCGGGACACCATTCTACGAGCAGTACTTC. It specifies CASSLGTPFYEQYF.

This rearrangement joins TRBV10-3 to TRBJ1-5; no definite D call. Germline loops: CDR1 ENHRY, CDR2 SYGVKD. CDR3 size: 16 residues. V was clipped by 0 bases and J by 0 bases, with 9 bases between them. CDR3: CAISESDTISNQPQHF. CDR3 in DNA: TGTGCCATCAGTGAGTCAGACACAATTAGCAATCAGCCCCAGCATTTT.

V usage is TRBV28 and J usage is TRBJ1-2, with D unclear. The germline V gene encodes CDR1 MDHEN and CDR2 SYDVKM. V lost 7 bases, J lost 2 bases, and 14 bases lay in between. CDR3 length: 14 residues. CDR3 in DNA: TGTGCCAGCACTTCACCGGGAGGCAACTATGGCTACACCTTC. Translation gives CASTSPGGNYGYTF.